These T cell receptor beta chains were read from a single sample in a study of blood T cell repertoires in COVID-19. Profiled with immunoSEQ multiplex PCR; TCRdb holds only in-frame clones, not every one. The sample consists of around 400,000 clones, around four fifths of them appearing once. Input material: PBMCs or T cells enriched from blood (not recorded which). The receptors come from a woman in her forties or fifties who had recovered from COVID-19. CDR3s include the opening cysteine and the closing phenylalanine or tryptophan. Fields, in order: J gene, clone size, V gene, D gene, CDR3 protein, CDR3 DNA. The D gene is left open where the match is weak. Clone size is not always given. Where it is, it says once, few, many or a class for expanded clones.

j_call: TRBJ2-7
clone_size: -
v_call: TRBV4-3
d_call: -
cdr3_aa: CASSQGGGGEQYF
cdr3_nt: TGCGCCAGCAGCCAAGGGGGAGGAGGGGAGCAGTACTTC

j_call: TRBJ1-2
clone_size: -
v_call: TRBV4-1
d_call: -
cdr3_aa: CASSPSQGMNYGYTF
cdr3_nt: TGCGCCAGCAGCCCAAGCCAGGGGATGAACTATGGCTACACCTTC

j_call: TRBJ1-1
clone_size: -
v_call: TRBV19
d_call: TRBD1
cdr3_aa: CASSLTGEVRTEAFF
cdr3_nt: TGTGCCAGTAGTCTCACAGGGGAAGTAAGGACTGAAGCTTTCTTT

j_call: TRBJ1-2
clone_size: -
v_call: TRBV27
d_call: TRBD1
cdr3_aa: CASSSRQGTFPYGYTF
cdr3_nt: TGTGCCAGCAGTTCGAGACAGGGTACCTTCCCCTATGGCTACACCTTC

j_call: TRBJ1-4
clone_size: -
v_call: TRBV27
d_call: TRBD1
cdr3_aa: CASSNGQGVNEKLFF
cdr3_nt: TGTGCCAGCAGCAATGGACAGGGTGTTAATGAAAAACTGTTTTTT

j_call: TRBJ2-1
clone_size: -
v_call: TRBV5-4
d_call: -
cdr3_aa: CASSQGGSIEQFF
cdr3_nt: TGTGCCAGCAGCCAGGGTGGTTCGATTGAGCAGTTCTTC

j_call: TRBJ2-3
clone_size: -
v_call: TRBV4-1
d_call: TRBD1
cdr3_aa: CASSQETGKVTDTQYF
cdr3_nt: TGCGCCAGCAGCCAGGAGACAGGGAAAGTTACAGATACGCAGTATTTT

j_call: TRBJ1-5
clone_size: -
v_call: TRBV7-2
d_call: -
cdr3_aa: CASSLGGEVGQPQHF
cdr3_nt: TGTGCCAGCAGCTTAGGTGGGGAGGTGGGGCAGCCCCAGCATTTT

j_call: TRBJ2-1
clone_size: -
v_call: TRBV7-8
d_call: -
cdr3_aa: CASSPAGLAVDEQFF
cdr3_nt: TGTGCCAGCAGCCCCGCGGGGTTGGCGGTCGATGAGCAGTTCTTC

j_call: TRBJ1-1
clone_size: -
v_call: TRBV14
d_call: -
cdr3_aa: CASSQQRGLRTEAFF
cdr3_nt: TGTGCCAGCAGCCAGCAGAGGGGGTTGCGCACTGAAGCTTTCTTT

j_call: TRBJ1-4
clone_size: few
v_call: TRBV10-3
d_call: TRBD1
cdr3_aa: CAISGSGQGAEKLFF
cdr3_nt: TGTGCCATCAGCGGCTCGGGACAGGGTGCCGAAAAACTGTTTTTT